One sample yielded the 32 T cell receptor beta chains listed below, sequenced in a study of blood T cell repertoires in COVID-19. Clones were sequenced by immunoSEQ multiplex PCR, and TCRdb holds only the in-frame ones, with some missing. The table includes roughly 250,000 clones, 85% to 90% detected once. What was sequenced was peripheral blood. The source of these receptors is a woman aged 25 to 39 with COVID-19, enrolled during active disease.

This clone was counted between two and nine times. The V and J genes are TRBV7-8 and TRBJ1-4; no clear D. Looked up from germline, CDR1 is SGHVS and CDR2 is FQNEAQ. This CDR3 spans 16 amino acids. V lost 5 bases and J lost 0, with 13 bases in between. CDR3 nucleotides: TGTGCCAGCAGCCCTCTACTTATTGCAACTAATGAAAAACTGTTTTTT. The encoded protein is CASSPLLIATNEKLFF.

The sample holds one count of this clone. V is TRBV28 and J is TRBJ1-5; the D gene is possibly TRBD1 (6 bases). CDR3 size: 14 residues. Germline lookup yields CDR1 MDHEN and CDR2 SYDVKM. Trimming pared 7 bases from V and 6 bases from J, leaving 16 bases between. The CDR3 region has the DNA TGTGCCAGCATCCTAAGGCAGGGGCGTCAGCCCCAGCATTTT. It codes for CASILRQGRQPQHF.

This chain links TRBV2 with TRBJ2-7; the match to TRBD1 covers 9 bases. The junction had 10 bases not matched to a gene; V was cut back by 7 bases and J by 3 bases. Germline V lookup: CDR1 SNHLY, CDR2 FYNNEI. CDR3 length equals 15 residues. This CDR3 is CASMPGTGNHYEQYF. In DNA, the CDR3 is TGTGCCAGCATGCCCGGGACAGGGAACCACTACGAGCAGTACTTC.

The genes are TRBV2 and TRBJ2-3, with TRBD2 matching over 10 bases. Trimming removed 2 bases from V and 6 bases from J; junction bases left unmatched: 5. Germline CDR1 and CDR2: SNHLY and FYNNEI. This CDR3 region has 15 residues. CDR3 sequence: CASSESGGAWDTQYF. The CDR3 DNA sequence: TGTGCCAGCAGTGAAAGCGGGGGGGCGTGGGATACGCAGTATTTT.

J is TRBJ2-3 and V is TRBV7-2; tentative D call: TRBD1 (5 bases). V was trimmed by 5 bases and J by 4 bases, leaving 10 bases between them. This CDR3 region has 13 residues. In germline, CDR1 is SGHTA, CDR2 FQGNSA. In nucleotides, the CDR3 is TGTGCCAGCAGCGGGCAAGGGGCAGATACGCAGTATTTT. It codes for CASSGQGADTQYF.

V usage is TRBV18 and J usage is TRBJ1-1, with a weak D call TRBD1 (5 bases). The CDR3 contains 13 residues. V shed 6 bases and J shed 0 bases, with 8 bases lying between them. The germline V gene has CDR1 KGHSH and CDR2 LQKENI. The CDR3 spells CASSQGMNTEAFF. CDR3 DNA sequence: TGTGCCAGCTCCCAGGGCATGAACACTGAAGCTTTCTTT.

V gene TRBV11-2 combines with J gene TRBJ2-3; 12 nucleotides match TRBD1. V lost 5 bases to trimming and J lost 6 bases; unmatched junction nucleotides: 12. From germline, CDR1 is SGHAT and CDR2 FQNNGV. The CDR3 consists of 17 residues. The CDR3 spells CASSPWGGTGGSDTQYF. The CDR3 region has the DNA TGTGCCAGCAGCCCCTGGGGCGGGACAGGGGGCTCGGATACGCAGTATTTT. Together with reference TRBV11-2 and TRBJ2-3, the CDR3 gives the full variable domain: EAGVAQSPRYKIIEKRQSVAFWCNPISGHATLYWYQQILGQGPKLLIQFQNNGVVDDSQLPKDRFSAERLKGVDSTLKIQPAKLEDSAVYLCASSPWGGTGGSDTQYFGPGTRLTVL.

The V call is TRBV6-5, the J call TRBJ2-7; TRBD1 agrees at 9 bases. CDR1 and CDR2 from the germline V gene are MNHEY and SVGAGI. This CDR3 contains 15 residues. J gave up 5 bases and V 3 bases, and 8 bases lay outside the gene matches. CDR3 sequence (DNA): TGTGCCAGCAGTTATGGTGACAGGGGGTGGGACGAGCAGTACTTC. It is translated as CASSYGDRGWDEQYF.

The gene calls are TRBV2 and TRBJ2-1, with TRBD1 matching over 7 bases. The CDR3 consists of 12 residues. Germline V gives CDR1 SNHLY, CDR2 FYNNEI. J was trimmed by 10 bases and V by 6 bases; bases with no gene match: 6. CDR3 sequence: CASSGQVIEQFF. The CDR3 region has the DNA TGTGCCAGCAGCGGACAGGTAATAGAGCAGTTCTTC.

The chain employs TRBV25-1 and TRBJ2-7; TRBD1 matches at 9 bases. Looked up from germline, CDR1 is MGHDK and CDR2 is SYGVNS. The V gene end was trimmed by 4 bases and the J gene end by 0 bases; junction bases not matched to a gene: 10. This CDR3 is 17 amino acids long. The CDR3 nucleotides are TGTGCCAGCAGTGTACCGGGACAGGGTCAGAACTCCTACGAGCAGTACTTC. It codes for CASSVPGQGQNSYEQYF.

The CDR3 bases are TGTGCCAGCAGCTTGGGCAAAGCGGGGGGTTCCTACGAGCAGTACTTC. Amino acids: CASSLGKAGGSYEQYF. The V call is TRBV5-5, the J call TRBJ2-7, with 9 nucleotides matching TRBD2. The CDR3 contains 16 residues. The junction had 5 bases not matched to a gene; V was cut back by 0 bases and J by 1 base. CDR1 and CDR2 (germline): SGHKS, YYEKEE (reference sequence).

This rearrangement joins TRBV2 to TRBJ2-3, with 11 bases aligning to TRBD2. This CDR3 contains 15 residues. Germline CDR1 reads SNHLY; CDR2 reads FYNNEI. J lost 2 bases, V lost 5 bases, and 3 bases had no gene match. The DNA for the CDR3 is TGTGCCAGCAGTCCGGGACTAGCGGCCACAGATACGCAGTATTTT. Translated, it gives CASSPGLAATDTQYF.

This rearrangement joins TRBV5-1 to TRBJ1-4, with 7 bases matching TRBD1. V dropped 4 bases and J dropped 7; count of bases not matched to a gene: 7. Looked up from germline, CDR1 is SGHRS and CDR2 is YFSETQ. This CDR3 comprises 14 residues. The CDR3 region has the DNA TGCGCCAGCAGCCGGGACAGCGGCGGTGAAAAACTGTTTTTT. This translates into CASSRDSGGEKLFF. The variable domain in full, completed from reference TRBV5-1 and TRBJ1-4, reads KAGVTQTPRYLIKTRGQQVTLSCSPISGHRSVSWYQQTPGQGLQFLFEYFSETQRNKGNFPGRFSGRQFSNSRSEMNVSTLELGDSALYLCASSRDSGGEKLFFGSGTQLSVL.

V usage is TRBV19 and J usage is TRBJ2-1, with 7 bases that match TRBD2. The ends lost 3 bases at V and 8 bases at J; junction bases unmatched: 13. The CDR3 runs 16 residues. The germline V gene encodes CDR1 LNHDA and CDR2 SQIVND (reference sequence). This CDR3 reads CASSIGVRGGFDEQFF. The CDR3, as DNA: TGTGCCAGTAGTATTGGAGTGCGCGGGGGTTTTGATGAGCAGTTCTTC.

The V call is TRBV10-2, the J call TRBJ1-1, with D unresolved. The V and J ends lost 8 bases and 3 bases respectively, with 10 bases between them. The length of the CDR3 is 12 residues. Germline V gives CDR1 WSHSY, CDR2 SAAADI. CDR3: CASGLQDTEAFF. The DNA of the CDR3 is TGCGCCAGCGGACTTCAAGACACTGAAGCTTTCTTT.

CDR3 sequence: CSTTQGAGTGELFF. The DNA for the CDR3 is TGCAGCACTACCCAGGGGGCGGGCACCGGGGAGCTGTTTTTT. The V and J genes are TRBV29-1 and TRBJ2-2; 8 bases agree with TRBD1. V gave up 8 bases and J gave up 4 bases; unmatched junction bases: 9. CDR1 and CDR2 (germline): SQVTM, ANQGSEA. There are 14 residues in the CDR3.

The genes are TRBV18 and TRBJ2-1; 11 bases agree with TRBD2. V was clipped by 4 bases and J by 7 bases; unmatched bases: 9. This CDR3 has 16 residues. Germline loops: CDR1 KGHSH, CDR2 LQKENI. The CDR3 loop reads CASSLRSGGELNEQFF. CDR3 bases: TGTGCCAGCTCACTGCGTAGCGGGGGGGAACTAAATGAGCAGTTCTTC.

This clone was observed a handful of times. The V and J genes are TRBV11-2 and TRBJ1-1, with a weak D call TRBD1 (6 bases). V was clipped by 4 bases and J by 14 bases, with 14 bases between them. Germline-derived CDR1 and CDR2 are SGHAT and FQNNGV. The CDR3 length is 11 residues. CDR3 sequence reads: CASSSGQMVFF. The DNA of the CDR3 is TGTGCCAGCAGCTCAGGACAGATGGTGTTCTTT.

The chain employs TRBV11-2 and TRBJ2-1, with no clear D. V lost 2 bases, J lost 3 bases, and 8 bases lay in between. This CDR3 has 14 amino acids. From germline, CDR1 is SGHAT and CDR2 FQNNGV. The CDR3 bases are TGTGCCAGCAGCTTAAGCAAATACTACAATGAGCAGTTCTTC. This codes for CASSLSKYYNEQFF.

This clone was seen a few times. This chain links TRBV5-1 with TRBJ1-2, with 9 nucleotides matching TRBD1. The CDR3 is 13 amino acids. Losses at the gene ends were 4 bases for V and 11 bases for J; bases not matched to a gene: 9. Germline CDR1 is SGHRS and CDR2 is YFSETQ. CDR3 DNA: TGCGCCAGCAGCCCGCCCCCCGGGACAGGGTACACCTTC. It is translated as CASSPPPGTGYTF.

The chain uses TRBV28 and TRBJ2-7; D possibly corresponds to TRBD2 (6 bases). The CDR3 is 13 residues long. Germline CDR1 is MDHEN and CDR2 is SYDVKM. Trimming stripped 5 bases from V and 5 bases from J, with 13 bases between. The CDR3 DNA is TGTGCCAGCAGTCCTCGGGGGTTGGACGAGCAGTACTTC. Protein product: CASSPRGLDEQYF. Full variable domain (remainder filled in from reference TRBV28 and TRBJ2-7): DVKVTQSSRYLVKRTGEKVFLECVQDMDHENMFWYRQDPGLGLRLIYFSYDVKMKEKGDIPEGYSVSREKKERFSLILESASTNQTSMYLCASSPRGLDEQYFGPGTRLTVT.

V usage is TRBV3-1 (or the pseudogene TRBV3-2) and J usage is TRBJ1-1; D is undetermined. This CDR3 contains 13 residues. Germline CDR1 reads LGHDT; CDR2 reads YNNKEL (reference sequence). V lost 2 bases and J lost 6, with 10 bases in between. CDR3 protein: CASSQSGGSEAFF. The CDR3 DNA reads TGTGCCAGCAGCCAATCTGGAGGGTCTGAAGCTTTCTTT.

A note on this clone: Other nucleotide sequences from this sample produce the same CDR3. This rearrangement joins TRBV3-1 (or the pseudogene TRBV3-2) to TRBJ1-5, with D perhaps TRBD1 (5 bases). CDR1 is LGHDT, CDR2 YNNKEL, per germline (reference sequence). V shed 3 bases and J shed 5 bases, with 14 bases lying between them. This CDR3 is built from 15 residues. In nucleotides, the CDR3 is TGTGCCAGCAGCCAGGGGACCGGGGGGGATCAGCCCCAGCATTTT. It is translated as CASSQGTGGDQPQHF.

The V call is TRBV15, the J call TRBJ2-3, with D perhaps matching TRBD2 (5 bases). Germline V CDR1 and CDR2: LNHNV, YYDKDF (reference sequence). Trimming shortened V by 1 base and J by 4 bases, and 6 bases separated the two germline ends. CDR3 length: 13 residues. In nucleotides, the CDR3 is TGTGCCACCAGCAGAGTCGGGGCAGATACGCAGTATTTT. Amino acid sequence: CATSRVGADTQYF.

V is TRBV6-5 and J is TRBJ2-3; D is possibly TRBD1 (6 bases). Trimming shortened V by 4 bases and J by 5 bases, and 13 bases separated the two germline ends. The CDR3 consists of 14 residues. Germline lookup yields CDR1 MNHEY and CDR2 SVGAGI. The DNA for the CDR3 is TGTGCCAGCAGTTCACAGGGAGCACGAGATACGCAGTATTTT. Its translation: CASSSQGARDTQYF.

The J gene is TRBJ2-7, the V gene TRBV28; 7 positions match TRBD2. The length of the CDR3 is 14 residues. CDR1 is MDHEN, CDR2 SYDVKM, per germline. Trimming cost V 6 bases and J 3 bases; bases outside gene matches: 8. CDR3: CASSPESGDYEQYF. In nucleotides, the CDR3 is TGTGCCAGCAGCCCAGAGAGCGGGGACTACGAGCAGTACTTC.

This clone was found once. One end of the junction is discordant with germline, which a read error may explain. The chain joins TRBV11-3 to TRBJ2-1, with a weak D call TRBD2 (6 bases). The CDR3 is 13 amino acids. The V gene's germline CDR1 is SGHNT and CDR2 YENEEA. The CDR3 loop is CASSLRGFNGQFF. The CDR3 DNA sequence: TGTGCCAGCAGCCTCCGGGGGTTCAATGGGCAGTTCTTC. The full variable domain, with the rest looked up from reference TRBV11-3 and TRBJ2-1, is EAGVVQSPRYKIIEKKQPVAFWCNPISGHNTLYWYLQNLGQGPELLIRYENEEAVDDSQLPKDRFSAERLKGVDSTLKIQPAELGDSAVYLCASSLRGFNGQFFGPGTRLTVL.

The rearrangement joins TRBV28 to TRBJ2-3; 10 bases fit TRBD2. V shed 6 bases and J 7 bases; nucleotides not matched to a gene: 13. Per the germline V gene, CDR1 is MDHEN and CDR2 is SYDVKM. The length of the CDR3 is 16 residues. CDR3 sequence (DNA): TGTGCCAGCAGCCCGAATAGCGGGGGGAAAGCAAATACGCAGTATTTT. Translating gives CASSPNSGGKANTQYF.

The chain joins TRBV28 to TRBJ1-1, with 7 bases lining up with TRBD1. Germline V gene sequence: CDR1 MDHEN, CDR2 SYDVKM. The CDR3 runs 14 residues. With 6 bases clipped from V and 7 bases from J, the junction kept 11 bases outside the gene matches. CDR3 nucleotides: TGTGCCAGCAGCCAAGGACAGGCCCCCTATGAAGCTTTCTTT. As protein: CASSQGQAPYEAFF.

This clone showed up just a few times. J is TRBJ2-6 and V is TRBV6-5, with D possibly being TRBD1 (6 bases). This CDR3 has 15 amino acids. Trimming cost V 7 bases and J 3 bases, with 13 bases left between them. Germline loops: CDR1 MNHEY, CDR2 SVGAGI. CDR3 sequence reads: CASTPTGLGANVLTF. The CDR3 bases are TGTGCCAGCACCCCTACAGGGCTTGGGGCCAACGTCCTGACTTTC.

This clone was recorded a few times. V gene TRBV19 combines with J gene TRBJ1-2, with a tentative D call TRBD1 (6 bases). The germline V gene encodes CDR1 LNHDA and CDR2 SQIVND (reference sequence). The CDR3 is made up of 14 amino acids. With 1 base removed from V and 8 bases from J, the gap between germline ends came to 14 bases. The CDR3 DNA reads TGTGCCAGTAGTATAGTTGGTGGGGGCATGGGCTACACCTTC. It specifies CASSIVGGGMGYTF.

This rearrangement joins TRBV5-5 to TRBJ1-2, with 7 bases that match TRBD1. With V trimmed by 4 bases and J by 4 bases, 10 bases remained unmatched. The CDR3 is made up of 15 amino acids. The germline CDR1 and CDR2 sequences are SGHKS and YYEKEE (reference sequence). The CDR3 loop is CASSLSIQGVYGYTF. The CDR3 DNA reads TGTGCCAGCAGCCTATCTATCCAGGGGGTCTATGGCTACACCTTC.